The present TCR beta chain was sequenced within a study of shared clonotypes between healthy human individuals. Study-wide results and caveats: What rarefaction showed was incomplete sorted-subset sequencing despite large depth. The generation probabilities recorded for non-shared clonotypes fell below those of clonotypes shared by all four donors.

Using about 220 ng DNA, 25,000 to 35,000 T cell genomes, the sorted-subset replicate PCRs were run. Using immunoSEQ multiplex PCR, the repertoire was profiled, and TCRdb retains in-frame clones only, with some absent. The sample includes 600,000 to 700,000 clones, 73% of them seen just once. The junction had 3 bases not matched to a gene; V was cut back by 2 bases and J by 3 bases. Germline CDR1 reads SEHNR; CDR2 reads FQNEAQ (reference sequence). This CDR3 is built from 15 residues. A note on this clone: Its target is not known.

The sample consisted of memory CD4+ T cells sorted from blood. Subset described: CD45RA-negative fraction. V and J are TRBV7-9 and TRBJ2-3; 9 nucleotides agree with TRBD1. This clonotype was obtained from a young woman in good health. The CDR3 here is CASSLPTGGTDTQYF. CDR3 sequence (DNA): TGTGCCAGCAGCTTACCGACAGGGGGAACAGATACGCAGTATTTT.